This is a list of T cell receptor beta chains from one sample in a study of control samples from healthy donors and cancer patients. Repertoires were generated with immunoSEQ multiplex PCR, while TCRdb's copy carries only in-frame clones and drops some. The sample holds around 100,000 clones, 80% to 95% seen once. The sequenced sample was blood. The receptors originated from a human donor in good health. The donor label of this sample is uncertain. The conserved cysteine and the conserved F or W are not part of the CDR3 here.

CDR3 length: 12; V gene: TRBV14; J gene: TRBJ1-1; CDR3 protein: ASSQYGFDTEAF
CDR3 length: 12; V gene: TRBV2; J gene: TRBJ1-2; CDR3 protein: ASSANLQGNGYT
CDR3 length: 15; V gene: TRBV9; J gene: TRBJ1-2; CDR3 protein: ASSVGVSRGANYGYT
CDR3 length: 13; V gene: TRBV5-1; J gene: TRBJ1-1; CDR3 protein: ASSLGNSRGDEAF
CDR3 length: 13; V gene: TRBV4-1; J gene: TRBJ2-7; CDR3 protein: ASSHTPGTLGEQY
CDR3 length: 14; V gene: TRBV5-5; J gene: TRBJ1-5; CDR3 protein: ASSLVVGMGNQPQH
CDR3 length: 9; V gene: TRBV6-2/TRBV6-3; J gene: TRBJ1-2; CDR3 protein: ASSHLYGYT
CDR3 length: 12; V gene: TRBV19; J gene: TRBJ1-2; CDR3 protein: ASEPGQGVGGYT
CDR3 length: 12; V gene: TRBV7-6; J gene: TRBJ2-7; CDR3 protein: ASSSTYSSYEQY
CDR3 length: 13; V gene: TRBV4-2; J gene: TRBJ1-3; CDR3 protein: ASSQDRLAENTIY
CDR3 length: 16; V gene: TRBV5-6; J gene: TRBJ1-3; CDR3 protein: ASSLAPGKRVSGNTIY
CDR3 length: 13; V gene: TRBV5-1; J gene: TRBJ2-1; CDR3 protein: ASSSRTSSYNEQF
CDR3 length: 13; V gene: TRBV6-5; J gene: TRBJ1-1; CDR3 protein: ASSSPGSVNTEAF
CDR3 length: 12; V gene: TRBV5-6; J gene: TRBJ2-7; CDR3 protein: ASRKTGGSYEQY
CDR3 length: 12; V gene: TRBV3-1/TRBV3-2; J gene: TRBJ2-4; CDR3 protein: ASSPSGDPSIQY
CDR3 length: 14; V gene: TRBV7-8; J gene: TRBJ1-2; CDR3 protein: ASSLAIRQGDHGYT
CDR3 length: 10; V gene: TRBV10-3; J gene: TRBJ1-1; CDR3 protein: AISEANTEAF
CDR3 length: 12; V gene: TRBV6-2/TRBV6-3; J gene: TRBJ1-1; CDR3 protein: ASSGTARNTEAF
CDR3 length: 12; V gene: TRBV18; J gene: TRBJ1-4; CDR3 protein: ASSPQQRDEKLF
CDR3 length: 11; V gene: TRBV7-8; J gene: TRBJ1-2; CDR3 protein: ASSLGVKYGYT
CDR3 length: 15; V gene: TRBV5-1; J gene: TRBJ2-6; CDR3 protein: ASSLSSGGYGANVLT
CDR3 length: 11; V gene: TRBV3-1/TRBV3-2; J gene: TRBJ1-1; CDR3 protein: ASSHTLEGAWV
CDR3 length: 14; V gene: TRBV5-6; J gene: TRBJ1-3; CDR3 protein: ASSLWGRGAGNTIY
CDR3 length: 12; V gene: TRBV30; J gene: TRBJ1-6; CDR3 protein: AWSEGQTGSPLH
CDR3 length: 13; V gene: TRBV3-1/TRBV3-2; J gene: TRBJ1-5; CDR3 protein: ASSDRGTGDQPQH
CDR3 length: 11; V gene: TRBV28; J gene: TRBJ1-5; CDR3 protein: ASKSWSNQPQH
CDR3 length: 13; V gene: TRBV4-1; J gene: TRBJ1-6; CDR3 protein: ASSQLTGSRSPLH
CDR3 length: 13; V gene: TRBV5-1; J gene: TRBJ2-3; CDR3 protein: ASSPRGVHTDTQY
CDR3 length: 14; V gene: TRBV27; J gene: TRBJ1-2; CDR3 protein: ASSFTRQAGKSGYT
CDR3 length: 11; V gene: TRBV25-1; J gene: TRBJ2-1; CDR3 protein: ASSGYRYNEQF
CDR3 length: 11; V gene: TRBV29-1; J gene: TRBJ2-5; CDR3 protein: SVETVGRETQY
CDR3 length: 13; V gene: TRBV7-9; J gene: TRBJ1-1; CDR3 protein: ASSAPGQGNTEAF
CDR3 length: 11; V gene: TRBV30; J gene: TRBJ2-3; CDR3 protein: ASAGASTDTQY
CDR3 length: 13; V gene: TRBV9; J gene: TRBJ1-1; CDR3 protein: ASSVGGQVNTEAF
CDR3 length: 14; V gene: TRBV7-8; J gene: TRBJ1-1; CDR3 protein: ASSSSKITANTEAF
CDR3 length: 12; V gene: TRBV27; J gene: TRBJ1-1; CDR3 protein: ASSRYRQNTEAF
CDR3 length: 17; V gene: TRBV5-1; J gene: TRBJ2-6; CDR3 protein: ASSLASRTDFSGANVLT
CDR3 length: 13; V gene: TRBV2; J gene: TRBJ1-6; CDR3 protein: ASISQGAGNSPLH
CDR3 length: 13; V gene: TRBV14; J gene: TRBJ2-2; CDR3 protein: ASSQTGIPTGELF
CDR3 length: 13; V gene: TRBV5-1; J gene: TRBJ1-4; CDR3 protein: ASSSAPDRAEKLF
CDR3 length: 11; V gene: TRBV12-3/TRBV12-4; J gene: TRBJ1-2; CDR3 protein: ASSFAPNYGYT
CDR3 length: 14; V gene: TRBV7-6; J gene: TRBJ2-3; CDR3 protein: ASSSADGTFADTQY
CDR3 length: 14; V gene: TRBV9; J gene: TRBJ2-5; CDR3 protein: ASRVGGGGGQETQY
CDR3 length: 14; V gene: TRBV6-2/TRBV6-3; J gene: TRBJ2-5; CDR3 protein: ASSYSQRGPGETQY
CDR3 length: 11; V gene: TRBV18; J gene: TRBJ2-1; CDR3 protein: ASSPQAFNEQF
CDR3 length: 10; V gene: TRBV13; J gene: TRBJ2-7; CDR3 protein: ASSLSNYEQY
CDR3 length: 13; V gene: TRBV6-4; J gene: TRBJ2-3; CDR3 protein: ASSFGGLGTDTQY
CDR3 length: 13; V gene: TRBV19; J gene: TRBJ1-6; CDR3 protein: ASSRDGSYNSPLH